The entry below describes one T cell receptor (beta chain). What it binds is not known. This specimen comes from a study of T cells after yellow fever vaccination. Broader study findings: Although the secondary response was weaker, it peaked faster, at day 5 versus 15. The CD4 and CD8 compartments had a small share of their clonotypes in common. Post-booster repertoires contained most primary-vaccination clones again (almost 97% CD4, around 88% CD8).

TCRdb reprocessed the 5' RACE reads with MiXCR, giving one entry per CDR3 protein. The sample has 300,000 to 450,000 distinct CDR3 sequences, around 8.1% seen once. The sequencing used PBMCs, collected approximately 47 days after the first yellow fever vaccination. The receptor comes from a man in his late teens or twenties who received the YFV17D yellow fever vaccine.

This CDR3 reads CASSWGQETGELFF. CDR3 in DNA: TGCGCCAGCAGCTGGGGACAGGAGACCGGGGAGCTGTTTTTT. The chain combines TRBV5-1 with TRBJ2-2; TRBD1 agrees at 8 bases. Germline-derived CDR1 and CDR2 are SGHRS and YFSETQ. The CDR3 consists of 14 residues. V lost 3 bases to trimming and J lost 5 bases; unmatched junction nucleotides: 3.